One T cell receptor (beta chain) is described in this entry. The antigen is unknown. Authors' processing steps: Filtering differed since immunoSEQ provided only junctions, with no quality scores. Clones were sequenced by immunoSEQ multiplex PCR, and TCRdb holds only the in-frame ones, with some missing. D and trimming come from the DNA, and the V and J calls and clone size come from that table. The sample shows about 2.1 million clones, just over 90% of them seen only once. The sample is drawn from a study of shared clonotypes between healthy human individuals. V lost 7 bases, J lost 5 bases, and 9 bases lay in between. Germline loops: CDR1 KGHSY, CDR2 FQNENV. CDR3 length: 12 residues. Study observations and caveats: Among a few donors, roughly 5.4% of naive CD4 clonotypes were found in common.

CD45RO-negative CD8 cells positively selected for CCR7 made up the naive population, which excluded terminally differentiated effector memory CD45RA+ cells. This receptor was obtained from a man between 18 and 35 years old in good health. Some clones in this sample may be carry-over from other donors' samples. The sequenced sample was naive CD8+ T cells from PBMCs. The chain is built from TRBV16 and TRBJ2-1; D remains ambiguous. The CDR3 sequence is CASNQRHNEQFF. The CDR3, as DNA: TGTGCCAGCAACCAGAGACACAATGAGCAGTTCTTC.